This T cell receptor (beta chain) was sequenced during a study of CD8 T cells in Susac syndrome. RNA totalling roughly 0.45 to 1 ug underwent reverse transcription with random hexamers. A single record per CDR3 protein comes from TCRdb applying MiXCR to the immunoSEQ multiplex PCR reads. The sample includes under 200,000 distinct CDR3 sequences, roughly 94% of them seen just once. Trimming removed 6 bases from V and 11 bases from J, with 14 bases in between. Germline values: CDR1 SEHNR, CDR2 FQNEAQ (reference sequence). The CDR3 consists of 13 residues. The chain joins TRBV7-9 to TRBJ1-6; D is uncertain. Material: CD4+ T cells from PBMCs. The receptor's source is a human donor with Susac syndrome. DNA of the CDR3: TGTGCCAGCAGTCTAGAGGATGGGGCACCCCTCCACTTT. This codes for CASSLEDGAPLHF.